These 23 T cell receptor beta chains originate from one sample sequenced in a study of cytomegalovirus exposure and HLA in healthy donors. PCR involved 60 Vbeta and 13 Jbeta primers. Some clones are missing from TCRdb's copy, which holds only in-frame ones; the method was immunoSEQ multiplex PCR. The sample includes 150,000 to 200,000 clones. The sequencing input was PBMCs. These receptors all come from a man younger than 45 in good health and CMV-seronegative.

The CDR3 region is CASRLTSGSSYEQYF. CDR3 coding DNA: TGTGCCAGCAGACTGACTAGCGGGAGCTCCTACGAGCAGTACTTC. The V gene is TRBV5-6, the J gene TRBJ2-7, with 12 bases lining up with TRBD2. Germline values: CDR1 SGHDT, CDR2 YYEEEE. The CDR3 length is 15 residues. The V and J ends lost 5 bases and 0 bases, in that order; junction bases with no gene match: 3.

The chain uses TRBV5-1 and TRBJ1-5, with TRBD1 matching 7 bases. The junction had 1 base not matched to a gene; V was cut back by 1 base and J by 6 bases. The CDR3 has 13 residues. Germline V CDR1 and CDR2: SGHRS, YFSETQ. CDR3 sequence reads: CASSLQGGQPQHF. CDR3 bases: TGCGCCAGCAGCTTGCAGGGGGGTCAGCCCCAGCATTTT.

About this clone: A junction end diverges from the germline sequence, so it may reflect a read error. The chain links TRBV27 to TRBJ2-7, with TRBD1 matching over 9 bases. CDR3 length: 13 residues. Germline V gives CDR1 MNHEY, CDR2 SMNVEV (reference sequence). CDR3 coding DNA: TGTGCCAGCAGTTTATCAGTCGGGGGACAGGGCTTCTTC. It translates to CASSLSVGGQGFF.

The rearrangement links TRBV6-5 to TRBJ1-1; D call uncertain. Between the trimmed V and J ends, which lost 4 bases and 1 base, there was a span of 13 bases. CDR3 size: 15 residues. Per the germline V gene, CDR1 is MNHEY and CDR2 is SVGAGI. The CDR3 DNA reads as TGTGCCAGCAGTTCCCACCCCCGGGGGAACACTGAAGCTTTCTTT. Its translation is CASSSHPRGNTEAFF.

The CDR3 nucleotides are TGTGCCAGCAGCCATGGCCCGGACAGGTTGAACACTGAAGCTTTCTTT. This translates into CASSHGPDRLNTEAFF. The J gene is TRBJ1-1, the V gene TRBV4-2; 7 nucleotides line up with TRBD1. Germline CDR1 is LGHNA and CDR2 is YNFKEQ. The CDR3 spans 16 residues. The junction had 7 bases not matched to a gene; V was cut back by 3 bases and J by 0 bases.

The chain couples TRBV19 to TRBJ1-4; D call uncertain. The CDR3 has 14 residues. V dropped 6 bases and J dropped 8 bases, with 16 bases sitting between them. Germline values: CDR1 LNHDA, CDR2 SQIVND (reference sequence). This CDR3 is CASRSTREAEKLFF. The CDR3 DNA reads TGTGCCAGTAGATCGACCCGGGAAGCGGAAAAACTGTTTTTT.

The rearrangement links TRBV4-3 to TRBJ2-5; D is possibly TRBD2 (5 bases). This CDR3 has 14 amino acids. Germline V gene sequence: CDR1 LGHNA, CDR2 YSLEER. V was pared by 0 bases and J by 5 bases, with 10 bases between. The CDR3 loop is CASSQEWRKETQYF. The CDR3 coding sequence is TGCGCCAGCAGCCAAGAGTGGAGGAAGGAGACCCAGTACTTC.

The chain links TRBV28 to TRBJ1-3; a weak D match, TRBD1 (6 bases). V lost 5 bases to trimming and J lost 4 bases, with 21 bases between them. CDR3 size: 17 residues. The V gene's germline CDR1 is MDHEN and CDR2 SYDVKM. As DNA, the CDR3 is TGTGCCAGCAGTAGGCTCTTGGGGGCGCGTTGGGGAAACACCATATATTTT. Protein sequence: CASSRLLGARWGNTIYF. The entire variable domain, with the rest obtained from reference TRBV28 and TRBJ1-3, is as follows: DVKVTQSSRYLVKRTGEKVFLECVQDMDHENMFWYRQDPGLGLRLIYFSYDVKMKEKGDIPEGYSVSREKKERFSLILESASTNQTSMYLCASSRLLGARWGNTIYFGEGSWLTVV.

This chain joins TRBV21-1 and TRBJ2-1; the D call in the table, TRBD1, was not verified against the DNA. TRBV21-1 is assigned pseudogene status. The CDR3 has 16 amino acids. The CDR3 DNA is TGTGCCAGCAGCCTAAAGACAGGGGGCGCCTTCAATGAGCAGTTCTTC. Residues: CASSLKTGGAFNEQFF.

The chain uses TRBV27 and TRBJ1-5; 9 bases fit TRBD1. J was trimmed by 7 bases and V by 6 bases; bases with no gene match: 10. The CDR3 runs 15 residues. Germline V gives CDR1 MNHEY, CDR2 SMNVEV (reference sequence). The CDR3 DNA reads TGTGCCAGCAGCCCCGGGGACAGGGAGGGACAGCCCCAGCATTTT. Its translation is CASSPGDREGQPQHF.

CDR3 sequence reads: CAIRNGTAYGYTF. CDR3 sequence (DNA): TGTGCCATCAGGAATGGGACAGCCTATGGCTACACCTTC. The chain joins TRBV10-3 to TRBJ1-2, with TRBD1 matching over 7 bases. With V trimmed by 6 bases and J by 4 bases, 5 bases remained unmatched. This CDR3 comprises 13 residues. Germline CDR1 is ENHRY and CDR2 is SYGVKD.

This chain links TRBV10-1 with TRBJ2-7; 7 bases agree with TRBD2. The CDR3 is 15 residues long. Unmatched junction bases numbered 6, after V lost 3 bases and J lost 1 base. Germline-derived CDR1 and CDR2 are WNHNN and SYGVQD (reference sequence). In nucleotides, the CDR3 is TGCGCCAGCAGTGATGCGGCTAGCGGATCCTACGAGCAGTACTTC. This sequence encodes CASSDAASGSYEQYF.

The rearrangement joins TRBV7-2 to TRBJ2-2, with D tentatively TRBD2 (5 bases). Trimming stripped 1 base from V and 4 bases from J, with 10 bases between. From germline, CDR1 is SGHTA and CDR2 FQGNSA. The CDR3 is 15 amino acids. CDR3 region: CASSLVASTTGELFF. The CDR3 DNA reads TGTGCCAGCAGCTTAGTAGCTAGCACCACCGGGGAGCTGTTTTTT.

This sequence joins TRBV6-5 and TRBJ1-1; possible D gene TRBD1, 6 bases. V lost 7 bases, J lost 4 bases, and 16 bases lay in between. The CDR3 loop spans 14 amino acids. Germline CDR1 and CDR2: MNHEY and SVGAGI. As DNA, the CDR3 is TGTGCCAGCACCCCCTCGGGACACCCCACTGAAGCTTTCTTT. This encodes CASTPSGHPTEAFF.

V usage is TRBV10-1 and J usage is TRBJ2-5, with TRBD2 as a possible D gene (5 bases). Per the germline V gene, CDR1 is WNHNN and CDR2 is SYGVQD (reference sequence). The CDR3 runs to 12 residues. V was clipped by 5 bases and J by 3 bases, with 7 bases between them. The CDR3 DNA is TGCGCCAGCAGTATGGGAGAAGAGACCCAGTACTTC. This encodes CASSMGEETQYF.

The chain is built from TRBV9 and TRBJ1-2, with 9 positions matching TRBD1. The germline V gene encodes CDR1 SGDLS and CDR2 YYNGEE. The CDR3 consists of 16 residues. Germline trimming cut 2 bases from V and 4 bases from J; bases unmatched to any gene: 9. CDR3 nucleotide sequence: TGTGCCAGCAGCGTGAGGGGAGACAGGGGGACCTATGGCTACACCTTC. As protein: CASSVRGDRGTYGYTF.

CDR3 nucleotides: TGTGCCACCGAGAACAGGTCAAACACTGAAGCTTTCTTT. The encoded protein is CATENRSNTEAFF. The rearrangement uses TRBV10-3 and TRBJ1-1; tentatively, D is TRBD1 (5 bases). This CDR3 is 13 amino acids long. With 10 bases removed from V and 2 bases from J, the gap between germline ends came to 14 bases. CDR1 is ENHRY and CDR2 is SYGVKD in the germline V gene.

The chain carries TRBV29-1 and TRBJ1-2; TRBD1 might be the D (6 bases). This CDR3 comprises 14 residues. Germline V gene data show CDR1 as SQVTM and CDR2 as ANQGSEA. Between the trimmed V and J ends, which lost 4 bases and 7 bases, there was a span of 19 bases. This chain's CDR3 is CSVAGGARRGGYTF. CDR3 bases: TGCAGCGTTGCCGGGGGGGCGAGGAGGGGTGGCTACACCTTC.

CDR3 protein: CASSYRGGPYEKLFF. The CDR3, as DNA: TGTGCCAGCAGTTACCGGGGGGGACCTTATGAAAAACTGTTTTTT. The chain carries TRBV27 and TRBJ1-4; D is possibly TRBD1 (5 bases). The CDR3 runs 15 residues. Trimming stripped 4 bases from V and 6 bases from J, with 15 bases between. The germline CDR1 and CDR2 sequences are MNHEY and SMNVEV (reference sequence).

The genes are TRBV5-1 and TRBJ2-3; possible D gene TRBD1, 5 bases. Germline V gives CDR1 SGHRS, CDR2 YFSETQ. CDR3 length equals 16 residues. V lost 4 bases and J lost 1, with 16 bases in between. The CDR3, as DNA: TGCGCCAGCAGCCCCGGGCAGGGTTGGGGCACAGATACGCAGTATTTT. This sequence encodes CASSPGQGWGTDTQYF. Full variable domain (outside the CDR3, taken from reference TRBV5-1 and TRBJ2-3): KAGVTQTPRYLIKTRGQQVTLSCSPISGHRSVSWYQQTPGQGLQFLFEYFSETQRNKGNFPGRFSGRQFSNSRSEMNVSTLELGDSALYLCASSPGQGWGTDTQYFGPGTRLTVL.

The CDR3 coding sequence is TGTGCCAGCAGCCTTTGGGGACAGGGAAGTAATCAGCCCCAGCATTTT. Protein product: CASSLWGQGSNQPQHF. The chain carries TRBV7-2 and TRBJ1-5, with TRBD1 matching over 9 bases. Trimming took 5 bases from V and 4 from J; bases not matched to a gene: 9. CDR1 and CDR2 from the germline V gene are SGHTA and FQGNSA. The CDR3 has 16 amino acids.

The chain combines TRBV5-4 with TRBJ2-5; 9 positions agree with TRBD2. The J call is in doubt because the DNA end fits TRBJ2-7 better. This CDR3 is built from 14 residues. Germline CDR1 reads SGHNT; CDR2 reads YYREEE (reference sequence). The CDR3, as DNA: TGTGCCAGCAGGAATCAGCGGGGGGCCTACGAGCAGTACTTC. As protein: CASRNQRGAYEQYF.

The CDR3 bases are TGTGCCAGCAGCGCCGGACAGTACAATGAGCAGTTCTTC. Protein product: CASSAGQYNEQFF. This chain links TRBV7-2 with TRBJ2-1, with a weak D call TRBD1 (6 bases). V dropped 5 bases and J dropped 4 bases, with 9 bases sitting between them. This CDR3 spans 13 amino acids. CDR1 is SGHTA, CDR2 FQGNSA, per germline.